The T cell receptor beta chain described here comes from a study of CD8+CD57+ T cells in acquired aplastic anemia (dated by TCRdb to the late 2010s). For the wider study: On average, sorted CD4+ and CD8+ cells yielded approximately 3 ug of extracted DNA, with a range of about 0.18 to 30 ug. CD8+CD57+ expansion was defined as frequency above the mean frequency observed in healthy subjects. Study-wide findings and limitations: Although 25 to 30 CD8+ CDR3 sequences were shared by patients and controls, these sequences appeared highly expressed in patients and within the immunodominant clones of patients. Between patients and healthy controls, no significant difference in CD8+ Simpson's diversity was found (P=0.060).

CDR1 and CDR2 are read off the germline V gene (reference sequence) as LNHNV and YYDKDF. V and J are trimmed by 10 bases and 5 bases, and the gene matches miss 9 bases of the junction. The CDR3 spans 13 residues, from the cysteine through the phenylalanine. Just the 39-base CDR3 DNA is kept, in frame starting at base 1. Genomic DNA served as template for TCR beta VDJ combination and CDR3 sequence profiling. An Illumina HiSeq 2000 was used for TCR repertoire sequencing. From the authors' description of their analysis: Repertoire assessment relied on Simpson's diversity index, CDR3 size and DJ length profiles, and TRBV/TRBJ rearrangement plots. Whichever DNA sequence was most abundant in the deep sequencing data was defined as the immunodominant clone. CDR3 amino acid sequences were screened for sharing across subjects and compared with published repertoires and the VDJdb database. TCRdb cleaned the public reads at Q25 with fastp, built clones with MiXCR and kept in-frame beta chains. One record per CDR3 amino acid sequence lists the most common genes and DNA. TCRdb's processing, not the authors' own work, is the source of the V and J calls. The sample includes about half a million distinct CDR3 sequences, with around a third observed a single time. Roughly 0.8% of the sample goes to the ten largest clones.

Flow cytometry had shown CD8+CD57+ cell expansion in the patients selected for sequencing. Every patient had severe acquired aplastic anemia, diagnosed using the International Study of Aplastic Anemia and Agranulocytosis and Camitta criteria. No therapy had been received by the patients at the time of blood sampling. In this study, sorted CD4+ and CD8+ T cells from the blood of healthy subjects and of severe aplastic anemia patients had their TCR repertoires deep-sequenced. In the USA, patient enrollment took place under clinicaltrials.gov protocols 00001620, 01623167, 00001397, 00071045, 00081523 and 00961064. Ficoll-Paque density gradient centrifugation was used to isolate peripheral blood mononuclear cells. Before DNA extraction, CD4+ and CD8+ T cells were sorted by FACS or by magnetic beads. To note about this clonotype: Its antigen is not yet known. The record has no base qualities; no much larger clone is one base away.

Sequencing used sorted CD4+, CD8+, or CD8+CD57+ T cells (not recorded which) from PBMCs. The chain is encoded by TRBV15 joined to TRBJ1-2, with 8 bases matching TRBD1. The source of this sequence is a human donor with aplastic anemia. The CDR3 reads as follows: CASSPGQVYGYTF. The DNA sequence reads TGTGCCAGCTCACCGGGACAGGTATATGGCTACACCTTC.